This T cell receptor beta chain was obtained from a study of OX40 agonist ivuxolimab in advanced cancers. Using immunoSEQ multiplex PCR, the repertoire was profiled, and TCRdb retains in-frame clones only, with some absent. The data hold some 47,000 clones, with more than 70% observed a single time. Trimming at V came to 5 bases and at J to 1 base, leaving 9 bases not matched to a gene. The CDR3 is 16 residues long. Germline V CDR1 and CDR2: SGHRS, YFSETQ. The chain couples TRBV5-1 to TRBJ2-3, with 8 nucleotides matching TRBD2. This clonotype originated in an adult with an advanced solid tumor such as melanoma, head and neck, liver or kidney cancer. Sequenced material: CD4+ or CD8+ T cells sorted from blood, taken in a trial of the OX40 agonist ivuxolimab. CDR3 sequence (DNA): TGCGCCAGCAGGGGAGGGACTAGAGTCGGCACAGATACGCAGTATTTT. Encoded protein: CASRGGTRVGTDTQYF.